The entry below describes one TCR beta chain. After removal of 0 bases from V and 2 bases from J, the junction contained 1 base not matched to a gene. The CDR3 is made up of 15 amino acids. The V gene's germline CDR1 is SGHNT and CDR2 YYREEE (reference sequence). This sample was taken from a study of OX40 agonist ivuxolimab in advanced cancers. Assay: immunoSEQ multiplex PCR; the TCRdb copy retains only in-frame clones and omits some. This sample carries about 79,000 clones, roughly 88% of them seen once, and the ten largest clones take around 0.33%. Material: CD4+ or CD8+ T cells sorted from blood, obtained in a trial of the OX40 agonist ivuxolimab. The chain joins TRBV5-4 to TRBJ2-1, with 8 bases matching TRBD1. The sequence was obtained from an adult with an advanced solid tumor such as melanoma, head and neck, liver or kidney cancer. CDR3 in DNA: TGTGCCAGCAGCTTGGCACAGGGGGCCTACAATGAGCAGTTCTTC. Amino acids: CASSLAQGAYNEQFF.